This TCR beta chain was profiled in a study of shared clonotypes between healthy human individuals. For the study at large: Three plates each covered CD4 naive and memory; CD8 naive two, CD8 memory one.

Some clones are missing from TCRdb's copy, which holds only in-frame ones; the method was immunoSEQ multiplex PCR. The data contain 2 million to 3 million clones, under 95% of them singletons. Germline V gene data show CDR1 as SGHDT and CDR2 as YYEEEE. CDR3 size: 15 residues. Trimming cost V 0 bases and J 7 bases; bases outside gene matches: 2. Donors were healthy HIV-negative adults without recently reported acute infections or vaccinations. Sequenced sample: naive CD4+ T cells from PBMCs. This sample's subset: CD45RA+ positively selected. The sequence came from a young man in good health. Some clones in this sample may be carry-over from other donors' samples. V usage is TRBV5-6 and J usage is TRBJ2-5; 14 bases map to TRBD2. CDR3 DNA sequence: TGTGCCAGCAGCTTGGGACTAGCGGGAGGGGTGACCCAGTACTTC. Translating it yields CASSLGLAGGVTQYF.